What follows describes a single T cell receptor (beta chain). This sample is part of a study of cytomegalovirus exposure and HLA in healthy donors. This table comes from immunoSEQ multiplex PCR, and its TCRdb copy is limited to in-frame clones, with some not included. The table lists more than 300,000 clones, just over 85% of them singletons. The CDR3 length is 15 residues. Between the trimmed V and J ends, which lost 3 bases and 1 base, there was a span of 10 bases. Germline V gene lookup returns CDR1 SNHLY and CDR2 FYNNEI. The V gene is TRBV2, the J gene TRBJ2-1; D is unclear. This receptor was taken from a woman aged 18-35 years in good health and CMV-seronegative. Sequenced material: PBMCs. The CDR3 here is CASSDMAGSYNEQFF. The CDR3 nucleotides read TGTGCCAGCAGTGATATGGCAGGTTCCTACAATGAGCAGTTCTTC. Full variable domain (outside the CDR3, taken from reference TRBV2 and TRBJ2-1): EPEVTQTPSHQVTQMGQEVILRCVPISNHLYFYWYRQILGQKVEFLVSFYNNEISEKSEIFDDQFSVERPDGSNFTLKIRSTKLEDSAMYFCASSDMAGSYNEQFFGPGTRLTVL.